This TCR beta chain originates from a study of T cell changes during pregnancy in multiple sclerosis. Data came from immunoSEQ multiplex PCR; TCRdb stores just in-frame clones and leaves some out. The table lists about 61,000 clones, roughly 93% of them singletons. This clone has just one count. Trimming at V came to 5 bases and at J to 5 bases, leaving 11 bases not matched to a gene. CDR1 and CDR2 from the germline V gene are SGHAT and FQNNGV. The CDR3 sequence is 16 residues long. This chain uses TRBV11-2 with TRBJ2-3; 9 bases are shared with TRBD2. The specimen comprised CD8+ T cells from peripheral blood mononuclear cells, sampled in the third trimester of pregnancy. This receptor was obtained from a female donor with multiple sclerosis, enrolled in a pregnancy study. The DNA for the CDR3 is TGTGCCAGCAGCCCATTACTAGCGGGTGTTGGAGATACGCAGTATTTT. Residues: CASSPLLAGVGDTQYF. Using reference TRBV11-2 and TRBJ2-3 for the parts outside the CDR3, the full variable domain is EAGVAQSPRYKIIEKRQSVAFWCNPISGHATLYWYQQILGQGPKLLIQFQNNGVVDDSQLPKDRFSAERLKGVDSTLKIQPAKLEDSAVYLCASSPLLAGVGDTQYFGPGTRLTVL.